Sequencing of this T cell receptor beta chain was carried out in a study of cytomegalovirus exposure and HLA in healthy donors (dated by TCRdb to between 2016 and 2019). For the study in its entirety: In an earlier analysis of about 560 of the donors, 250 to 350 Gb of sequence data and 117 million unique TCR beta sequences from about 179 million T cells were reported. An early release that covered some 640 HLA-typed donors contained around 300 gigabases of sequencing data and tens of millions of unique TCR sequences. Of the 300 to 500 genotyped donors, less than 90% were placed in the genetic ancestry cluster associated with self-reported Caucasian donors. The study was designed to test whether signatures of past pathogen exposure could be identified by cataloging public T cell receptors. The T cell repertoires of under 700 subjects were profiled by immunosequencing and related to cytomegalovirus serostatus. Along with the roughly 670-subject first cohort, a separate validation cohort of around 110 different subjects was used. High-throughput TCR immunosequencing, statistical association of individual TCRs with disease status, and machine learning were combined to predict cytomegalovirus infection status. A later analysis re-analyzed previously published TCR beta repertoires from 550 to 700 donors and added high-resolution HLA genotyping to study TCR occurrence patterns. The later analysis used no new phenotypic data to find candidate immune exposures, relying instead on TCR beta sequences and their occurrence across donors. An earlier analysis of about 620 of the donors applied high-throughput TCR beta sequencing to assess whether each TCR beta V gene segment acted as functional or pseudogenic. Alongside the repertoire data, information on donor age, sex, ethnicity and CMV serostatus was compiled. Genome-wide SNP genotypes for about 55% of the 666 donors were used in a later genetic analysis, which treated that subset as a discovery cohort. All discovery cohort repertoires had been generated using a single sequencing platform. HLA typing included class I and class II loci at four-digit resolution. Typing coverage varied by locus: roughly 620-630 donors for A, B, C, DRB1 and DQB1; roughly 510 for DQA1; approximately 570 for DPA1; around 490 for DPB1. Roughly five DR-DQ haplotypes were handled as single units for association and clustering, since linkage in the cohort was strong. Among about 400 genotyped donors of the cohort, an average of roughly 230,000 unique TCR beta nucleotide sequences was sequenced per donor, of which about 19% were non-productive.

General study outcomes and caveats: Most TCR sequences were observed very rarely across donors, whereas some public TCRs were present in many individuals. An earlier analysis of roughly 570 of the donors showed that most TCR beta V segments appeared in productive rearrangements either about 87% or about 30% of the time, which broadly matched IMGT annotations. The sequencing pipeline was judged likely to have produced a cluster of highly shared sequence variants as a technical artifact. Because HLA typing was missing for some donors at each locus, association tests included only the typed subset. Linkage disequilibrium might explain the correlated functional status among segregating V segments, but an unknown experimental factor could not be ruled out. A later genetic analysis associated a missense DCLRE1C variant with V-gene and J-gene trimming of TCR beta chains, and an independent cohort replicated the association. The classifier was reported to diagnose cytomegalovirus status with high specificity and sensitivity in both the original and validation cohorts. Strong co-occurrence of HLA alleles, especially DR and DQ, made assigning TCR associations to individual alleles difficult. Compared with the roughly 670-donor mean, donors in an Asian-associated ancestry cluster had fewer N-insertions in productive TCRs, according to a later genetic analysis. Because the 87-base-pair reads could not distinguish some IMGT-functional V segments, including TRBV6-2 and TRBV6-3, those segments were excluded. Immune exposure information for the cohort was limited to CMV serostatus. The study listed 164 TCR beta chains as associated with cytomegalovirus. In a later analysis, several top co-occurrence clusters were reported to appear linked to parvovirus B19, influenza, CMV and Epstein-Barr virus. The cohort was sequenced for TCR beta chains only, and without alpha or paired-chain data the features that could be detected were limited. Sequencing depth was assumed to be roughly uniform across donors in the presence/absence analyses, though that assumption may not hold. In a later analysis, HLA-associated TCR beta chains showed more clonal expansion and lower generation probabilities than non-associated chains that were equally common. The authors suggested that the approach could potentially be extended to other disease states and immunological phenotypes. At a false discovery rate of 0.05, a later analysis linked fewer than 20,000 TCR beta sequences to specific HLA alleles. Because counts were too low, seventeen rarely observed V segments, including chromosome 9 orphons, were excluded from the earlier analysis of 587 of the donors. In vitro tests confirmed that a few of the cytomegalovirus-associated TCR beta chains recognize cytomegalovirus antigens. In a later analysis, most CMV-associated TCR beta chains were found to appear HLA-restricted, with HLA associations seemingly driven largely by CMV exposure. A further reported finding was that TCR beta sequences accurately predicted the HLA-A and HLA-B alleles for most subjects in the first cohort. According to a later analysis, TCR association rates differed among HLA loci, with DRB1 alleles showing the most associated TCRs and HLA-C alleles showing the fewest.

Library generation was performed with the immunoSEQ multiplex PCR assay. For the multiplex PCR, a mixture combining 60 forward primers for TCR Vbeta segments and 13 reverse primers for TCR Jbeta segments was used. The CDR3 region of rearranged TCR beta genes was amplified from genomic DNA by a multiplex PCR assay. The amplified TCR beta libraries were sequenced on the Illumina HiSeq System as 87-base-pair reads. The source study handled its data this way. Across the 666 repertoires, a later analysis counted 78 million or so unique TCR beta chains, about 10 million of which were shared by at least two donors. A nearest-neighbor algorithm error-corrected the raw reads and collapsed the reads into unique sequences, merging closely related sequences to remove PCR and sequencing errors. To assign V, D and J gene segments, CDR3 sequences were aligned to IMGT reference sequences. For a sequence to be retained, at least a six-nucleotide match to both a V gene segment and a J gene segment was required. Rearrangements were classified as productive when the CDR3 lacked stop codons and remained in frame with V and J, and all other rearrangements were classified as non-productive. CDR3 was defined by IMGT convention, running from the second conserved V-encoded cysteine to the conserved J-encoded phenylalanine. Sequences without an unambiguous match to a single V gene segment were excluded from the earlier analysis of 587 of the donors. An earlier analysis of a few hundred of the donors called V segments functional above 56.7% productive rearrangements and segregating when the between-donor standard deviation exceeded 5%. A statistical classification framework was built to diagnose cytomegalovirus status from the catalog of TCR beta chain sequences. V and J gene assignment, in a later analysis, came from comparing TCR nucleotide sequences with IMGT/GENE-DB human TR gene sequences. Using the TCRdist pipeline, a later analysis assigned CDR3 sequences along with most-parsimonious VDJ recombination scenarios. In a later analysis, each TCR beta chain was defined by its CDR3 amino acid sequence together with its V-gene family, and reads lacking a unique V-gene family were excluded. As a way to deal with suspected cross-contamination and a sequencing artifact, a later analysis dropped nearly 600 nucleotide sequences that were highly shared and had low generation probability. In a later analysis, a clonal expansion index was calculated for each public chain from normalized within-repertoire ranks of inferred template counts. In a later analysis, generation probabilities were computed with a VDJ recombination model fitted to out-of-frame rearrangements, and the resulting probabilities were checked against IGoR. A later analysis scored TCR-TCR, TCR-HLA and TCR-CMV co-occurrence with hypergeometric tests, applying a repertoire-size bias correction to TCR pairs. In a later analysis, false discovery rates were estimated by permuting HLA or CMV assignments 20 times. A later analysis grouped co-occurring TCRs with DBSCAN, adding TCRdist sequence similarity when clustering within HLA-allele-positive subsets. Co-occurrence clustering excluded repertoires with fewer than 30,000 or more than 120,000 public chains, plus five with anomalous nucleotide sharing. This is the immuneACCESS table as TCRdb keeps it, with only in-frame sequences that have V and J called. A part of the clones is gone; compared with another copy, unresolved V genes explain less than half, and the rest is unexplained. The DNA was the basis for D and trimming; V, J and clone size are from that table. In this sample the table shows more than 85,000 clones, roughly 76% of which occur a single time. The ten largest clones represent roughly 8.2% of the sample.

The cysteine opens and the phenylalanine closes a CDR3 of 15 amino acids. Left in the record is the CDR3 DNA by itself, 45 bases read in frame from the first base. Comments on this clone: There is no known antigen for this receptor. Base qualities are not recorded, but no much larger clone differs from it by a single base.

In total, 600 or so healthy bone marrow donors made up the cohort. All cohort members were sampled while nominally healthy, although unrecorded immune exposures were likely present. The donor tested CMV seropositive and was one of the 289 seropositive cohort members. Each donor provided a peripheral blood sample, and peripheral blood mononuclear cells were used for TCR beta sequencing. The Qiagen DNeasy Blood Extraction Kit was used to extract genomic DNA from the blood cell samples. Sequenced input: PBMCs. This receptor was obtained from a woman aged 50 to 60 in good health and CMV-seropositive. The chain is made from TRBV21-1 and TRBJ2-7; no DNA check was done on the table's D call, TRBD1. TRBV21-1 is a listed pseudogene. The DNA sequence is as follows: TGTGCCAGCAGCCCCCGGGACAGGGAAAACTACGAGCAGTACTTC. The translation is CASSPRDRENYEQYF.